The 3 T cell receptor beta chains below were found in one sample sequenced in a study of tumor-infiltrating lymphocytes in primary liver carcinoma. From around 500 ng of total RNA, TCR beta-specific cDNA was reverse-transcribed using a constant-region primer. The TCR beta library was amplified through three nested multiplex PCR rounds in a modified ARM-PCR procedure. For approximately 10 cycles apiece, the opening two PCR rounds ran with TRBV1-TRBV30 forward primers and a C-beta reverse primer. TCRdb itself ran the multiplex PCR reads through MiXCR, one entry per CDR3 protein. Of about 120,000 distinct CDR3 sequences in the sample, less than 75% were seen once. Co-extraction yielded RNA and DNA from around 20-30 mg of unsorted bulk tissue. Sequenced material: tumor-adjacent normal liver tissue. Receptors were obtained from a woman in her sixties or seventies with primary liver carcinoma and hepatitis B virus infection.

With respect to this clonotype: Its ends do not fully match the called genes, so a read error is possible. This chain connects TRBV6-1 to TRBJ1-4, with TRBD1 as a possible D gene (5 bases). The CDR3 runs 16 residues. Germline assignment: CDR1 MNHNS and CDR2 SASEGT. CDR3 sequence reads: CASSVLQASTNKKLFF. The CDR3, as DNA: TGTGCCAGCAGTGTTCTACAGGCGTCAACTAATAAAAAACTGTTTTTC.

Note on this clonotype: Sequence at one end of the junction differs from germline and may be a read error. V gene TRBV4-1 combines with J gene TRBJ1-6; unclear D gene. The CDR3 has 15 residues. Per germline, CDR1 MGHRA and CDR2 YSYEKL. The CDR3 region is CASSQKLPPNSPLHF. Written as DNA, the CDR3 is TGCGCGAGCAGCCAAAAACTCCCACCAAATTCACCCCTCCACTTT.

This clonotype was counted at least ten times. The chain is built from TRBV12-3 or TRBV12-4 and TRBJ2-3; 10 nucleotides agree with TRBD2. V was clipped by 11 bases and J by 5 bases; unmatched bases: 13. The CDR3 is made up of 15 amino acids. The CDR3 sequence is CARYRLAGEGDTQYF. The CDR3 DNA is TGTGCCCGGTATAGGCTAGCGGGAGAAGGAGATACGCAGTATTTT.